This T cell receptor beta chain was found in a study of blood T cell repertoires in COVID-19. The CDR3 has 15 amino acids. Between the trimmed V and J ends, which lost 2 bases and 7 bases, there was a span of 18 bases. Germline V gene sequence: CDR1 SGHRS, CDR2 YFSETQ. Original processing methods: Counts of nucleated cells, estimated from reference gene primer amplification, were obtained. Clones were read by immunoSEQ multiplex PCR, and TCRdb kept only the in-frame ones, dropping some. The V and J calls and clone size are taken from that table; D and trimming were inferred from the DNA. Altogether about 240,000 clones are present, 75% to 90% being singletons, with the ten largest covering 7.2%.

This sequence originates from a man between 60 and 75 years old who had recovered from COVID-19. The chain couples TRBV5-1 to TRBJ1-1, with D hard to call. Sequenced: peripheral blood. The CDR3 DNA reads TGCGCCAGCAGCTTAGACCTGGCCGCTCGCGGTGAAGCTTTCTTT. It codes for CASSLDLAARGEAFF.